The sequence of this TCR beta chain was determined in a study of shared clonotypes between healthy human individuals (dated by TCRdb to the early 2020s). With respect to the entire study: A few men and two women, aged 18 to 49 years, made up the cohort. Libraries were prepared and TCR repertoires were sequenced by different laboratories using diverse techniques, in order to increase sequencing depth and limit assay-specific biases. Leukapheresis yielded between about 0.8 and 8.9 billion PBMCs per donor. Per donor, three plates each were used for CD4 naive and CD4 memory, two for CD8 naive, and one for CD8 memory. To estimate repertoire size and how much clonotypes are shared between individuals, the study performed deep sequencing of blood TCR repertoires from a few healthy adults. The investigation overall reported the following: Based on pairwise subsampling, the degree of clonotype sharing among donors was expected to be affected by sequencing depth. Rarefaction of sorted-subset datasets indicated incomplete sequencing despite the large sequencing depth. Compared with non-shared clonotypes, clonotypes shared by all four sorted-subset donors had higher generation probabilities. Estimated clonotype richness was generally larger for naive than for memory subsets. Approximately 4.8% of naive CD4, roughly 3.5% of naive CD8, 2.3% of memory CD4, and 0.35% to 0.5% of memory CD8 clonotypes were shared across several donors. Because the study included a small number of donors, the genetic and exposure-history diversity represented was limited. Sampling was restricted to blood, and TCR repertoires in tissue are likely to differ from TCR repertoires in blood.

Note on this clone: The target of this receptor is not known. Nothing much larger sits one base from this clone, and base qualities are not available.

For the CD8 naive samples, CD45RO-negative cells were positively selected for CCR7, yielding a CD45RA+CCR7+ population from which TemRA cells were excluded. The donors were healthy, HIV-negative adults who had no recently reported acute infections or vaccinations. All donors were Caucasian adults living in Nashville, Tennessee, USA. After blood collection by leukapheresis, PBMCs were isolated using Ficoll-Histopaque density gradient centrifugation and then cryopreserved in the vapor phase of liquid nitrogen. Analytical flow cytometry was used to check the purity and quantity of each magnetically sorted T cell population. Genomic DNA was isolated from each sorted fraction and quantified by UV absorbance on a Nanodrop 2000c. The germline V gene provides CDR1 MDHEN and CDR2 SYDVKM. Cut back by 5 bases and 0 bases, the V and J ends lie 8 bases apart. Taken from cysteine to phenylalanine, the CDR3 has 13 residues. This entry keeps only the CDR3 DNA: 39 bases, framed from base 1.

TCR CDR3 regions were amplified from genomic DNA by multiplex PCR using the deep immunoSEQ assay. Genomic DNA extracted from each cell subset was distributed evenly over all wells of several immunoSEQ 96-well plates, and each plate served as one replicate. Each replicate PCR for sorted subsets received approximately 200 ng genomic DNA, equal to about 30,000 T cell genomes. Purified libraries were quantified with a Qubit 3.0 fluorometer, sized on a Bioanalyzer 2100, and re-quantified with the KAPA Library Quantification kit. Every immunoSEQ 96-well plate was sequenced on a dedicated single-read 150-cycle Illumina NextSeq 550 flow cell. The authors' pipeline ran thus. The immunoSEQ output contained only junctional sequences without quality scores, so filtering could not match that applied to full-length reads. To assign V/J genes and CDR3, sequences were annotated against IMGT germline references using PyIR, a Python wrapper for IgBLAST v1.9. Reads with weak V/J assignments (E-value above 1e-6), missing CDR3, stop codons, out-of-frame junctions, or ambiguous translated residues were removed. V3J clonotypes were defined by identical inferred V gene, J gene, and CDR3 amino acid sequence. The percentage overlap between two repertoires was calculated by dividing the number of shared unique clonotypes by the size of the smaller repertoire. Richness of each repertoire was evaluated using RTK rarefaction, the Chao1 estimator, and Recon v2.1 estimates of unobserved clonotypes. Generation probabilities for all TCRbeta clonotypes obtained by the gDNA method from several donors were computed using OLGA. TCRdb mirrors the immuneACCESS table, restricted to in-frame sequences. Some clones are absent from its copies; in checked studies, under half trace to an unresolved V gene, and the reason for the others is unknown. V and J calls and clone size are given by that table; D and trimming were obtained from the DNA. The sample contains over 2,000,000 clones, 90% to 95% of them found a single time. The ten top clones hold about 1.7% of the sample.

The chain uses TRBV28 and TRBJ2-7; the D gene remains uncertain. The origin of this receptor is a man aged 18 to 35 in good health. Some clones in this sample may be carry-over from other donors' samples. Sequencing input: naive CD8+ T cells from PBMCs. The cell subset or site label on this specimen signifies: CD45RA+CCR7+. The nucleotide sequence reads TGTGCCAGCAGTCCACGGAACTCCTACGAGCAGTACTTC. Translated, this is CASSPRNSYEQYF.